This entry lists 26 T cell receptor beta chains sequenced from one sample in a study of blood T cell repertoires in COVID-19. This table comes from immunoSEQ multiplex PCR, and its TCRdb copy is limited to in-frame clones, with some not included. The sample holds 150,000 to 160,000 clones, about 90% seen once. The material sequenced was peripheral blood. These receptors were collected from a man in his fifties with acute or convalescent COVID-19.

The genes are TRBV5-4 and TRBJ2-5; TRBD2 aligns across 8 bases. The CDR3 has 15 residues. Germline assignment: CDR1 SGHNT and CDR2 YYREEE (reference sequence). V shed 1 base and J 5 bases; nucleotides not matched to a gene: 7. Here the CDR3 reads CASSLNGGARETQYF. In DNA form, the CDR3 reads TGTGCCAGCAGCTTGAACGGGGGGGCCCGGGAGACCCAGTACTTC.

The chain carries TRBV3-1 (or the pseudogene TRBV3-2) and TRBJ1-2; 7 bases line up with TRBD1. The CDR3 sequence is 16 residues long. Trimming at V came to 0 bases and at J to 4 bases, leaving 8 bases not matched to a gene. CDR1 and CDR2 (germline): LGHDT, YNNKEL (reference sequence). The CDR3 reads CASSQDQSGGIYGYTF. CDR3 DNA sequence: TGTGCCAGCAGCCAAGATCAGTCAGGGGGTATCTATGGCTACACCTTC.

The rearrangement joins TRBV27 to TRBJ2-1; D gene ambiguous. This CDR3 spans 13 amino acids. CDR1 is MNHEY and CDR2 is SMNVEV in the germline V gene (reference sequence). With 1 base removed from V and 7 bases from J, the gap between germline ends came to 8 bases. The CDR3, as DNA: TGTGCCAGCAGTTTATGGTCCGGGAATGAGCAGTTCTTC. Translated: CASSLWSGNEQFF.

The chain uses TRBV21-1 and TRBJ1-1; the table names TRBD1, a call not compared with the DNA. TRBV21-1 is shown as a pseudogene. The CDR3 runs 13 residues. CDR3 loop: CASSKGTDTEAFF. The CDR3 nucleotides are TGTGCCAGCAGCAAAGGGACAGACACTGAAGCTTTCTTT.

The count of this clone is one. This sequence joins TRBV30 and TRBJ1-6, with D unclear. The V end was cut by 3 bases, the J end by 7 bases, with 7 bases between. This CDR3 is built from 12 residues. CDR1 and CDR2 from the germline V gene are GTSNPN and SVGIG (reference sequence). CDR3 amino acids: CAWSPQNSPLHF. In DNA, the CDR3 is TGTGCCTGGAGCCCCCAAAATTCACCCCTCCACTTT.

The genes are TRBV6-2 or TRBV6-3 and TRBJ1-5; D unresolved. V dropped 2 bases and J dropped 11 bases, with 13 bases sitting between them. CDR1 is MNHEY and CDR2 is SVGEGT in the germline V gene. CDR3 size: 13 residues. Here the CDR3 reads CASSYKQESAQHF. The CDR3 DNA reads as TGTGCCAGCAGTTACAAGCAGGAATCAGCCCAGCATTTT.

The CDR3 protein is CASSLPRAGLNEQFF. CDR3 DNA: TGTGCTAGTTCCTTACCCAGGGCAGGGCTCAATGAGCAGTTCTTC. The V and J genes are TRBV12-5 and TRBJ2-1, with D possibly being TRBD1 (5 bases). Trimming took off 8 bases at V and 6 bases at J, with 20 bases between the two ends. CDR1 is LGHNT and CDR2 is FRNRAP in the germline V gene. This CDR3 spans 15 amino acids. The full variable domain, with the rest looked up from reference TRBV12-5 and TRBJ2-1, is DARVTQTPRHKVTEMGQEVTMRCQPILGHNTVFWYRQTMMQGLELLAYFRNRAPLDDSGMPKDRFSAEMPDATLATLKIQPSEPRDSAVYFCASSLPRAGLNEQFFGPGTRLTVL.

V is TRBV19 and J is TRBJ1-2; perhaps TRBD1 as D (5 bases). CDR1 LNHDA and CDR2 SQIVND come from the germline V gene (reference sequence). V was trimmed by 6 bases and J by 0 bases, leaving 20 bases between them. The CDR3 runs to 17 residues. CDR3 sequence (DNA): TGTGCCAGTAGCAGCCCCCGCGGGGCACTAGCTAACTATGGCTACACCTTC. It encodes CASSSPRGALANYGYTF.

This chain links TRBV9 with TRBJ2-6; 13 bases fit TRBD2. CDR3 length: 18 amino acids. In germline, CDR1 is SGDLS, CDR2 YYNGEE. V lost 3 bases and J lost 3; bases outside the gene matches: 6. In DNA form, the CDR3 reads TGTGCCAGCAGCGGTGGGGGACTAGCGGGATTTGGGGCCAACGTCCTGACTTTC. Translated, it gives CASSGGGLAGFGANVLTF.

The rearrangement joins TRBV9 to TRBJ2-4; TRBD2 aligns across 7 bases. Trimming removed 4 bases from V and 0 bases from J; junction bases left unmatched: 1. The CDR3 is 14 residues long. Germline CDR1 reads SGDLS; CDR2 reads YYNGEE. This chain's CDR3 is CASSRGGAKNIQYF. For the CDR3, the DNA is TGTGCCAGCAGCCGCGGGGGAGCCAAAAACATTCAGTACTTC.

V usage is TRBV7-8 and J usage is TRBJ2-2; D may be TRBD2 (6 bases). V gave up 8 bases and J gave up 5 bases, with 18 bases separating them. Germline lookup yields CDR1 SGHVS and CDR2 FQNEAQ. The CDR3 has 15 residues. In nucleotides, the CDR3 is TGTGCCAGCGGAGGGACCGGGAGAGGAACCGGGGAGCTGTTTTTT. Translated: CASGGTGRGTGELFF.

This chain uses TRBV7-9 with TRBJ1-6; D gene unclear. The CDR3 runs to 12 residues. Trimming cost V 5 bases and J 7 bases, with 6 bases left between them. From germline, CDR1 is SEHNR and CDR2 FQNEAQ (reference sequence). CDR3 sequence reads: CASSQRNSPLHF. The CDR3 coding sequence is TGTGCCAGCAGCCAGCGGAATTCACCCCTCCACTTT.

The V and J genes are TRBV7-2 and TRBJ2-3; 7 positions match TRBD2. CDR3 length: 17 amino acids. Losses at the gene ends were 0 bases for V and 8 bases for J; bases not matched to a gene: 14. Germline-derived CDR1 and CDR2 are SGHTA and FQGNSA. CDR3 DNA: TGTGCCAGCAGCTTAGCGCTTGCCAGCGGGGCTGGGGGTACGCAGTATTTT. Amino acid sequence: CASSLALASGAGGTQYF.

CDR3 nucleotide sequence: TGCAGCGTCGAGAGGTTTAGCGCCAGACCCAATGAGCAGTTCTTC. Residues: CSVERFSARPNEQFF. The rearrangement joins TRBV29-1 to TRBJ2-1; D possibly corresponds to TRBD2 (5 bases). From germline, CDR1 is SQVTM and CDR2 ANQGSEA. The CDR3 consists of 15 residues. Trimming took 6 bases from V and 6 from J, leaving 21 bases between them.

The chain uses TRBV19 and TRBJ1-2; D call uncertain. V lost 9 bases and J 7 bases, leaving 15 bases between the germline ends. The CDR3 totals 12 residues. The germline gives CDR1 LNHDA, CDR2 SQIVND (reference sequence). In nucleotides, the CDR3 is TGTGCCAGCTTCCGAGCGGCTGTTGGCTACACCTTC. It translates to CASFRAAVGYTF.

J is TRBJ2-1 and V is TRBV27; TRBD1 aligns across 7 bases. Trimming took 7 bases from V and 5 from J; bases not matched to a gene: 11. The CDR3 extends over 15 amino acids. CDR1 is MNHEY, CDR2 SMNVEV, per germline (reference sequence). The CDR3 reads CASTTNLGQHNEQFF. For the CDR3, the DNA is TGTGCCAGCACCACAAACCTGGGACAGCACAATGAGCAGTTCTTC.

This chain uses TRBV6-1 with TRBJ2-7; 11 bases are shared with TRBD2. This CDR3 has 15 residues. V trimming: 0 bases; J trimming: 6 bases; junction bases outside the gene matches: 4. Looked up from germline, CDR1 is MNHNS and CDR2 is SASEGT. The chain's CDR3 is CASSEALAGGSEQYF. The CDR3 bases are TGTGCCAGCAGTGAAGCCCTAGCGGGAGGCAGCGAGCAGTACTTC.

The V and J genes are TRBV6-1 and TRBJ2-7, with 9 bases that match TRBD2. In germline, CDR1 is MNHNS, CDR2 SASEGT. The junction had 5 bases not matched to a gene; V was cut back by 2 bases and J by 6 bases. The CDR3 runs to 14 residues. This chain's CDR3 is CASSELAGRVEQYF. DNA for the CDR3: TGTGCCAGCAGTGAACTAGCGGGAAGAGTCGAGCAGTACTTC.

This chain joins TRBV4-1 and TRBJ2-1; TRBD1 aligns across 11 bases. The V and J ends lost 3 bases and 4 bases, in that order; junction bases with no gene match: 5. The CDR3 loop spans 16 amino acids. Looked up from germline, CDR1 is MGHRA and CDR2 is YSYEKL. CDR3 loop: CASSQPGQGAYNEQFF. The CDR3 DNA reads TGCGCCAGCAGCCAGCCTGGACAGGGGGCTTACAATGAGCAGTTCTTC.

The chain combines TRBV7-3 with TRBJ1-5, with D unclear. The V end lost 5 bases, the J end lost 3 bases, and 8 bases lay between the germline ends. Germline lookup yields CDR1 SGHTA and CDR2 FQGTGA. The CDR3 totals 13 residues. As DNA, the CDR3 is TGTGCCAGCAGCGCGGGCCCCAATCAGCCCCAGCATTTT. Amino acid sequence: CASSAGPNQPQHF.

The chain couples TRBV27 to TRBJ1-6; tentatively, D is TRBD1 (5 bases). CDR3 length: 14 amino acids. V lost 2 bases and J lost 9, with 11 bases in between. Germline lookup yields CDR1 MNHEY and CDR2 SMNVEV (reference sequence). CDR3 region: CASSLMQQGSPLHF. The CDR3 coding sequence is TGTGCCAGCAGTTTAATGCAGCAGGGTTCACCCCTCCACTTT.

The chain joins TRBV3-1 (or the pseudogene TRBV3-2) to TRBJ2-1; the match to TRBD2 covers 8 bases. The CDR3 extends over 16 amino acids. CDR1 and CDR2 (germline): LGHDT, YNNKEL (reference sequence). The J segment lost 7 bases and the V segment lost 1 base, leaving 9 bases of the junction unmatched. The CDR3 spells CASSQGTSSSENEQFF. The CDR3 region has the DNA TGTGCCAGCAGCCAAGGGACTAGCTCTAGTGAGAATGAGCAGTTCTTC.

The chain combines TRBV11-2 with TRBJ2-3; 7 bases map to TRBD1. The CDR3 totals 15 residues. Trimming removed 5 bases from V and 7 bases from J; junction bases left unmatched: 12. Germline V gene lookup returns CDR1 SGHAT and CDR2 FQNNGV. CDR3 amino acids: CASSGQGVRRHTQYF. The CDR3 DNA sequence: TGTGCCAGCAGCGGGCAGGGGGTCAGGAGGCATACGCAGTATTTT.

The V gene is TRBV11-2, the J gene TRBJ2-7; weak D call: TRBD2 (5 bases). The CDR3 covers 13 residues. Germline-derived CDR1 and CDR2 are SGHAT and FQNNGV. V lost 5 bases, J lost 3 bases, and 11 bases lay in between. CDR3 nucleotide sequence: TGTGCCAGCAGCAGAACCCGGGACTACGAGCAGTACGTC. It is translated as CASSRTRDYEQYV.

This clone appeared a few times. The CDR3 spells CASSQGAMGGNTEAFF. The CDR3 region has the DNA TGCGCCAGCAGCCAAGGAGCTATGGGGGGGAACACTGAAGCTTTCTTT. This chain uses TRBV4-1 with TRBJ1-1; the D gene is possibly TRBD1 (5 bases). This CDR3 spans 16 amino acids. Germline lookup yields CDR1 MGHRA and CDR2 YSYEKL. Trimming cost V 1 base and J 1 base, with 13 bases left between them.

Here the CDR3 reads CASRGTSGSNEQFF. The CDR3 DNA reads TGTGCCAGCAGGGGGACTAGCGGGAGCAATGAGCAGTTCTTC. This chain joins TRBV2 and TRBJ2-1; 14 nucleotides match TRBD2. The CDR3 has 14 residues. CDR1 SNHLY and CDR2 FYNNEI come from the germline V gene. The V segment lost 6 bases and the J segment 6 bases; nucleotides outside the gene matches: 1.